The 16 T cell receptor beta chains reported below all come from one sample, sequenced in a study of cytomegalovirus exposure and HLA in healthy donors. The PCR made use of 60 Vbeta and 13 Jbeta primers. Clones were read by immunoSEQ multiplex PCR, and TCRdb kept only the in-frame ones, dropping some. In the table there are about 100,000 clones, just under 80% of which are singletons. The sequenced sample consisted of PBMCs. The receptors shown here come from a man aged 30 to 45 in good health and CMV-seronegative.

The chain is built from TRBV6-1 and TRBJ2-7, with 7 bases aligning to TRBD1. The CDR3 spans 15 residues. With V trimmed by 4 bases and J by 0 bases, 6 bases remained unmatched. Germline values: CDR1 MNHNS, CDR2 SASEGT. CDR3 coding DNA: TGTGCCAGCAGTGTTAGGCAGGGGGTCTCCTACGAGCAGTACTTC. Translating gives CASSVRQGVSYEQYF.

Here the CDR3 DNA reads TGTGCCAGCAGCTTTTACCTAGCGGGAGAAAACACCGGGGAGCTGTTTTTT. It specifies CASSFYLAGENTGELFF. The chain links TRBV7-7 to TRBJ2-2; 10 bases line up with TRBD2. CDR1 is SSHAT and CDR2 is FNYEAQ in the germline V gene (reference sequence). Germline trimming cut 3 bases from V and 2 bases from J; bases unmatched to any gene: 6. The CDR3 is 17 amino acids.

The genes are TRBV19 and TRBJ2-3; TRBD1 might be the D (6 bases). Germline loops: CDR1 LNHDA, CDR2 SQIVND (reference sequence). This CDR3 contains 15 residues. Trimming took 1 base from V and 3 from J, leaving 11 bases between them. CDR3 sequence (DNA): TGTGCCAGTAGTATAGGCAAAACAGGGACAGATACGCAGTATTTT. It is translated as CASSIGKTGTDTQYF.

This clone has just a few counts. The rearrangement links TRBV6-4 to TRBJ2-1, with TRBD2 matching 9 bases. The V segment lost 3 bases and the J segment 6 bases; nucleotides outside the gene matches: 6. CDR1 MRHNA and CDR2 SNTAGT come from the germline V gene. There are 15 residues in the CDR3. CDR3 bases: TGTGCCAGCAGTGAGGGCGGGGGGGCCGCCAATGAGCAGTTCTTC. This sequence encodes CASSEGGGAANEQFF.

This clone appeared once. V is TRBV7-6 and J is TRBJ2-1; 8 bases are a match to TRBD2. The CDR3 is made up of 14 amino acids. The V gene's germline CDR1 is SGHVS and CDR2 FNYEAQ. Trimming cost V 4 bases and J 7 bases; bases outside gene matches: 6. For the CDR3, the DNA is TGTGCCAGCAGCTCCCCAGCGGGAGATAATGAGCAGTTCTTC. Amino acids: CASSSPAGDNEQFF. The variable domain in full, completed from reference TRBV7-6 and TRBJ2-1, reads GAGVSQSPRYKVTKRGQDVALRCDPISGHVSLYWYRQALGQGPEFLTYFNYEAQQDKSGLPNDRFSAERPEGSISTLTIQRTEQRDSAMYRCASSSPAGDNEQFFGPGTRLTVL.

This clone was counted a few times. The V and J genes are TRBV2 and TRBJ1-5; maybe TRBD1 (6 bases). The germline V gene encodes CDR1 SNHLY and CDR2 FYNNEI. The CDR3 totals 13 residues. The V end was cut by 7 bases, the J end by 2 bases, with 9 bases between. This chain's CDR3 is CASTRQGNQPQHF. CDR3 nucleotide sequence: TGTGCCAGCACCAGACAGGGCAATCAGCCCCAGCATTTT.

The CDR3 region is CASSLTGTSGNYEQYF. The CDR3 DNA is TGTGCCAGCAGCTTAACCGGGACTAGCGGGAACTACGAGCAGTACTTC. The rearrangement joins TRBV7-2 to TRBJ2-7, with 13 bases that match TRBD2. Per germline, CDR1 SGHTA and CDR2 FQGNSA. The CDR3 totals 16 residues. With 2 bases clipped from V and 3 bases from J, the junction kept 4 bases outside the gene matches.

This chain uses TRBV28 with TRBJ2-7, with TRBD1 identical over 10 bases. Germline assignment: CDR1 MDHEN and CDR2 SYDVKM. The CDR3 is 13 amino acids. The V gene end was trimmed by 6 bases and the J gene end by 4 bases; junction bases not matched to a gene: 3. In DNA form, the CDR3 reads TGTGCCAGCAGGAGACAGGGGGCTTACGAGCAGTACTTC. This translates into CASRRQGAYEQYF.

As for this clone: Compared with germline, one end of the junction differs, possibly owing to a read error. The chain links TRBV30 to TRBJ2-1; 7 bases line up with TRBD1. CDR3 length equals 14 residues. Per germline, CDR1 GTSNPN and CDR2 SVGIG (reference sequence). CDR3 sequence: CAWISKEGALIPVF. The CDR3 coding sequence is TGTGCCTGGATATCGAAAGAGGGGGCCCTCATTCCGGTCTTC.

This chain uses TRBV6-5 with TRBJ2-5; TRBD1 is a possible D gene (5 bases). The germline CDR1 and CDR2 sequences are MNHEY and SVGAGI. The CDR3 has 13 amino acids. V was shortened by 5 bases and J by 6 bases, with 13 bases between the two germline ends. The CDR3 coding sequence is TGTGCCAGCAGTAACGGACAACGACAGACCCAGTACTTC. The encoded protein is CASSNGQRQTQYF.

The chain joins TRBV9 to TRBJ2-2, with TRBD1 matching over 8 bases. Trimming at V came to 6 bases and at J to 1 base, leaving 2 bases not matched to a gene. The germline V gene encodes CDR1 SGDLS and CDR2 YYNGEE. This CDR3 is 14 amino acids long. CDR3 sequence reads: CASTDRGNTGELFF. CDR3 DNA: TGTGCCAGCACCGACAGGGGGAACACCGGGGAGCTGTTTTTT.

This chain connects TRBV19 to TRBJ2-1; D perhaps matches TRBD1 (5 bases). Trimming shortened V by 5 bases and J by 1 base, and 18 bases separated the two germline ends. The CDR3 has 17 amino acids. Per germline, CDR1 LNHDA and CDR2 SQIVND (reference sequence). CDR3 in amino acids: CASSGRARVISYNEQFF. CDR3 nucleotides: TGTGCCAGTAGTGGACGGGCCAGGGTAATATCCTACAATGAGCAGTTCTTC.

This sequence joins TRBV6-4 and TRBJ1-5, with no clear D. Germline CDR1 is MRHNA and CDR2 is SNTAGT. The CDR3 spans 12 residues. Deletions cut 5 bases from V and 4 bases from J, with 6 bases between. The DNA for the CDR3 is TGTGCCAGCAGTCCACGGAATCAGCCCCAGCATTTT. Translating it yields CASSPRNQPQHF.

The CDR3 DNA reads as TGTGCCAGCAGCTTAATGGGCGGGGGAAGCTCCTACAATGAGCAGTTCTTC. This codes for CASSLMGGGSSYNEQFF. J is TRBJ2-1 and V is TRBV7-3; 7 bases agree with TRBD2. The germline CDR1 and CDR2 sequences are SGHTA and FQGTGA. The CDR3 covers 17 residues. J gave up 0 bases and V 1 base, and 6 bases lay outside the gene matches. Based on the CDR3 plus reference TRBV7-3 and TRBJ2-1, the full variable domain is GAGVSQTPSNKVTEKGKYVELRCDPISGHTALYWYRQSLGQGPEFLIYFQGTGAADDSGLPNDRFFAVRPEGSVSTLKIQRTERGDSAVYLCASSLMGGGSSYNEQFFGPGTRLTVL.

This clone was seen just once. This CDR3 reads CASSHGQGMYEQYF. The CDR3 nucleotides are TGCGCCAGCAGCCACGGACAGGGAATGTACGAGCAGTACTTC. The chain has TRBV4-1 and TRBJ2-7; 8 bases are shared with TRBD1. Germline trimming cut 3 bases from V and 4 bases from J; bases unmatched to any gene: 5. Germline CDR1 reads MGHRA; CDR2 reads YSYEKL. CDR3 length: 14 residues.

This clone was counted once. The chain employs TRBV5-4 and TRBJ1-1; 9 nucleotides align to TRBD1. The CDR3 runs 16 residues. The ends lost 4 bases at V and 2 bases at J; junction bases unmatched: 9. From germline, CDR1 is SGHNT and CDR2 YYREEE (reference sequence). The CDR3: CASSKDDRGFNTEAFF. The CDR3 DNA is TGTGCCAGCAGCAAGGATGACAGGGGGTTCAACACTGAAGCTTTCTTT.